This T cell receptor beta chain was observed in a study of response to subunit inactivated influenza vaccine. The CDR3 is 15 amino acids. Between the trimmed V and J ends, which lost 4 bases and 6 bases, there was a span of 16 bases. Per germline, CDR1 MNHEY and CDR2 SMNVEV (reference sequence). TCRdb processed the RT-PCR reads anew with MiXCR; each CDR3 protein has one entry. In the table there are roughly 780,000 distinct CDR3 sequences, about 18% of which are singletons. The clonotype comes from a man aged 50-59 years who received an inactivated influenza vaccine. The sequenced sample was PBMCs from blood, obtained roughly 5 days after vaccination. The gene calls are TRBV27 and TRBJ2-1; no clear D. CDR3 sequence reads: CASSSLTRNLNEQFF. Written as DNA, the CDR3 is TGTGCCAGCAGTTCCCTGACAAGGAACCTCAATGAGCAGTTCTTC.